These T cell receptor beta chains were read from a single sample in a study of blood T cells in healthy people across ages. TCRdb processed the 5' RACE reads anew with MiXCR; each CDR3 protein has one entry. Of hundreds of thousands of distinct CDR3 sequences detected, around 52% appear once; the ten largest clones hold roughly 13%. The source material was blood. The receptor source for this set is a woman of 80 years or more in good health. The CDR3 runs from the conserved cysteine through the conserved F or W. D genes are given only for firm matches. Clone size appears in some rows only: once, few, many, or a class for an expanded clone.

. TRBJ2-2 TRBV12-3/TRBV12-4 . TGTGCCAGCAGCCCCAGGGGCGGAAGCACCGGGGAGCTGTTTTTT CASSPRGGSTGELFF
. TRBJ2-5 TRBV27 . TGTGCCAGCAGTTTAGAGGGAGCTAGCGACTCCCAAGAGACCCAGTACTTC CASSLEGASDSQETQYF
. TRBJ1-1 TRBV6-6 . TGTGCCAGCAGTCGCAGGGCGGACACTGAAGCTTTCTTT CASSRRADTEAFF
. TRBJ1-2 TRBV3-1 . TGTGCCAGCAGCCAGAGGTCGGGTGACTATGGCTACACCTTC CASSQRSGDYGYTF
. TRBJ1-5 TRBV30 . TGTGCCTGGAGTGCGCGAGGGTTCGGTCAGCCCCAGCATTTT CAWSARGFGQPQHF
few TRBJ2-1 TRBV2 . TGTGCTGGTGCGGGGCTGGGGGATGAGCAGTTCTTC CAGAGLGDEQFF
once TRBJ2-1 TRBV5-1 TRBD2 TGCGCCAGCCGCTCCCGACTAGCGGGAGGAGGCTCCTACAATGAGCAGTTCTTC CASRSRLAGGGSYNEQFF
. TRBJ2-7 TRBV7-9 . TGTGCCAGCAGGCCTAGCCTCCCAGGCAATGAGCAGTACTTC CASRPSLPGNEQYF
. TRBJ2-1 TRBV6-5 TRBD2 TGTGCCAGCCGGGTTGACAGGACTAGCCTAAGCAATGAGCAGTTCTTC CASRVDRTSLSNEQFF
many TRBJ2-4 TRBV11-1 . TGTGCCAGCAGCCCGATAAACTCCGTGGCCAAAAACATTCAGTACTTC CASSPINSVAKNIQYF
few TRBJ2-3 TRBV29-1 . TGCAGCGTTGACGGTACAGCGGGTAGGGATACGCTGTATTTT CSVDGTAGRDTLYF
many TRBJ1-2 TRBV20-1 . TGCAGTGCCACCTCCGACAGGAGAGGTGGCTACACCTTC CSATSDRRGGYTF
. TRBJ2-7 TRBV6-5 TRBD2 TGTGCCAGCAGTTACTCGATGACTAGCGGGAGCTCCTACGAGCAGTACTTC CASSYSMTSGSSYEQYF
. TRBJ2-7 TRBV7-8 . TGTGCCAACAGCATATGGGGCAACTACTACGAGCAGTACTTC CANSIWGNYYEQYF
. TRBJ2-3 TRBV25-1 TRBD2 TGTGTCAGCAGTGTTTTTTTGCCTAGCGGGAGGTGGGCAGATACGCAGTATTTT CVSSVFLPSGRWADTQYF
. TRBJ1-4 TRBV27 . TGTGCCAGCATGCGCCTGGGTGCAACTAATGAAAAACTGTTTTTT CASMRLGATNEKLFF
. TRBJ2-7 TRBV5-1 TRBD2 TGCGCCAGCAGCTTGCGGACAGTACTACCTAGCGGGGGGTTCTACGAGCAGTACTTC CASSLRTVLPSGGFYEQYF
. TRBJ2-7 TRBV7-2 TRBD1 TGTGCCAGCAGCCCGAGGACAGGGTATATTTCCGAGCAGTACTTC CASSPRTGYISEQYF
once TRBJ2-1 TRBV20-1 TRBD2 TGCAGTGCTAGAGATCTACTAGCGGGAAGAGTAGATGAGCAGTTCTTC CSARDLLAGRVDEQFF
. TRBJ2-7 TRBV7-2 . TGTGCCAGCAGCTTATTGACAGGACTTGCCTACGAGCAGTACTTC CASSLLTGLAYEQYF
many TRBJ2-2 TRBV28 TRBD2 TGTGCCAGCAGTCCAGCGGGAGGGGACACCGGGGAGCTGTTTTTT CASSPAGGDTGELFF
. TRBJ2-5 TRBV5-1 . TGCGCCAGCAGCTTGGCCGAAGGGCCACGGGAAGAGACCCAGTACTTC CASSLAEGPREETQYF
. TRBJ1-1 TRBV29-1 . TGCAGCGTTGGACAGTTGAACACTGAAGCTTTCTTT CSVGQLNTEAFF
. TRBJ1-4 TRBV7-9 . TGTGCCAGCAGCTTAGGGGGCAGTGAAAAACTGTTTTTT CASSLGGSEKLFF
few TRBJ2-6 TRBV6-5 . TGTGCCAGCAGTTTACAGCGGCCGTCGAGCTCTGGGGCCAACGTCCTGACTTTC CASSLQRPSSSGANVLTF
. TRBJ1-4 TRBV11-2 . TGTGCCAGCAGCTTCGGGCATAGATTTGAGGAAAAACTGTTTTTT CASSFGHRFEEKLFF
once TRBJ2-3 TRBV28 . TGTGTCAGCAGACAACTAGGCCCCCCCCACACAGATACGCAGTATTTT CVSRQLGPPHTDTQYF
. TRBJ2-5 TRBV29-1 . TGCAGCGCCGTTTGGGGTGGGGGTACCAATGAGCAGTACTTC CSAVWGGGTNEQYF
. TRBJ1-6 TRBV7-9 . TGTGCCAGCAGGTCGGGGGACAAATTGCATTCACCCCTCCACTTT CASRSGDKLHSPLHF
. TRBJ2-5 TRBV20-1 TRBD2 TGCAGTGCCCTAAGCCCTAGCGGGGGGGAGACCCAGTACTTC CSALSPSGGETQYF
many TRBJ2-7 TRBV5-1 . TGCGCCAGCAGCTTGGAAGTTTCTTGGCAGTACTTC CASSLEVSWQYF
. TRBJ2-2 TRBV28 TRBD2 TGTGCCAGCAGTCGCGGGACTAGCGGGACTATCACCGGGGAGCTGTTTTTT CASSRGTSGTITGELFF
once TRBJ2-7 TRBV11-2 . TGTGCCAGCAGCTTAGATACGGTTACCTACGAGCAGTACTTC CASSLDTVTYEQYF
. TRBJ2-7 TRBV28 . TGTGCCAGCAGTTTCGGCAGGACCTACTACGAGCAGTACTTC CASSFGRTYYEQYF